Here is one T cell receptor (beta chain) with its context. This sample stems from a study of blood T cell repertoires in COVID-19. Study as a whole: Researchers got acute and convalescent COVID-19 samples from the United States, Italy and Spain.

Original analysis: Scientists estimated how many nucleated cells there were by amplifying reference gene primers. The table came from immunoSEQ multiplex PCR; TCRdb's copy has only in-frame clones and leaves some out. That table gives V, J and clone size, and the DNA gave D and trimming. The data contain roughly 360,000 clones, 88% of them singletons. CDR1 and CDR2 (germline): SGDLS, YYNGEE. V shed 0 bases and J shed 0 bases, with 13 bases lying between them. CDR3 size: 17 residues. Participant age was roughly 18 to 100 years, and participants resided in 20 to 30 US areas. Assignment of participants to cohorts was predicated upon participant-reported clinical history.

The clonotype was recovered from a woman between 25 and 40 years old with acute COVID-19. Sequencing was done on a sample of PBMCs or T cells enriched from blood (not recorded which). The genes are TRBV9 and TRBJ1-3; D is undetermined. The CDR3 coding sequence is TGTGCCAGCAGCGTAGGGATTGGGCTATCCTCTGGAAACACCATATATTTT. Translating gives CASSVGIGLSSGNTIYF.